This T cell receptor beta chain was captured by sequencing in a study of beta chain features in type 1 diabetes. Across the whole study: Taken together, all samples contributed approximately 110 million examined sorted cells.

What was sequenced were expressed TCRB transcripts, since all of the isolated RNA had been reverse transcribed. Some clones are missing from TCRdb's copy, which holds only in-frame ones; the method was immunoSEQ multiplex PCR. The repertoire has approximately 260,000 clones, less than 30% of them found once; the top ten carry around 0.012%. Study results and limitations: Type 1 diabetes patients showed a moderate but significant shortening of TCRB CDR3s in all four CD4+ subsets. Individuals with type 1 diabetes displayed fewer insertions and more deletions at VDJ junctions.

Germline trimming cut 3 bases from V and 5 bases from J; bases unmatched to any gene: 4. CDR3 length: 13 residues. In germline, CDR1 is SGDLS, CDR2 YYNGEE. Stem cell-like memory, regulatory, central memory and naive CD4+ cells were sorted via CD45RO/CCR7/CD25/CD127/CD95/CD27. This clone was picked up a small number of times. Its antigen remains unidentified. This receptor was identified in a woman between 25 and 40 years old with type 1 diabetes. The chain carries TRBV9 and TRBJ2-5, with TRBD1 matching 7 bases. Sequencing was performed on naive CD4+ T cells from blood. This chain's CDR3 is CASSEGAMETQYF. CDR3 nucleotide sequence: TGTGCCAGCAGCGAGGGGGCTATGGAGACCCAGTACTTC.